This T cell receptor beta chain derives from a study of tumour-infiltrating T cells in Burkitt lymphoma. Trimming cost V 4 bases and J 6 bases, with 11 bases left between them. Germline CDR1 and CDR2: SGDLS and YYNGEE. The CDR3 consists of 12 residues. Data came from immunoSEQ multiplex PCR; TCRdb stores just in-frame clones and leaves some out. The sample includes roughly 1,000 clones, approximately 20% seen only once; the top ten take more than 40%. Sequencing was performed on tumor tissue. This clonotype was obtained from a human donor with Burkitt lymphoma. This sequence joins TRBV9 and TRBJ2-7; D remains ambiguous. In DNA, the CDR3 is TGTGCCAGCAGCCCAGACAACGTCGAGCAGTACTTC. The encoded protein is CASSPDNVEQYF.